This TCR beta chain was sequenced during a study of shared clonotypes between healthy human individuals. Study results and caveats: Measured sharing among donors was expected to vary with sequencing depth.

This clone appeared a few times. The target antigen is unknown. It was across several immunoSEQ plates that each subset's genomic DNA was evenly split. Assay: immunoSEQ multiplex PCR; the TCRdb copy retains only in-frame clones and omits some. The sample has approximately 340,000 clones, less than 75% seen once. The clonotype comes from a man aged 30-40 years in good health. Specimen: memory CD4+ T cells sorted from blood. Subset: CD45RA-negative fraction.

CDR3 sequence: CASSLDRSGVYNEQFF. CDR3 DNA: TGTGCCAGCAGCTTGGACCGCAGTGGAGTTTACAATGAGCAGTTCTTC. The chain has TRBV5-4 and TRBJ2-1, with D hard to call. From germline, CDR1 is SGHNT and CDR2 YYREEE (reference sequence). The CDR3 consists of 16 residues. Trimming shortened V by 0 bases and J by 4 bases, and 14 bases separated the two germline ends.